The 20 T cell receptor beta chains below come from one sample, sequenced in a study of blood T cell repertoires in COVID-19 (dated by TCRdb to the early 2020s). Library method: the immunoSEQ multiplex PCR assay. TCRdb carries this immuneACCESS record with in-frame sequences only. Its versions omit some clonotypes, under half of them owing to an unresolved V gene in the studies checked, with the rest unexplained. Across this sample there are some 99,000 clones, with approximately 82% seen only once. The biggest ten clones account for roughly 8.2% of the sample. The sample comprised peripheral blood. Source of these receptors: a woman aged 80 or older with active or convalescent COVID-19.

This chain joins TRBV2 and TRBJ2-2; 14 nucleotides match TRBD2. Germline V CDR1 and CDR2: SNHLY, FYNNEI. J gave up 8 bases and V 6 bases, and 11 bases lay outside the gene matches. CDR3 size: 17 residues. The CDR3 here is CASRKGTSGSAPGELFF. The CDR3 DNA reads TGTGCCAGCAGGAAAGGGACTAGCGGGAGCGCCCCTGGGGAGCTGTTTTTT.

The rearrangement uses TRBV21-1 and TRBJ2-7; TRBD1, as called in the table, went unchecked against the DNA. TRBV21-1 counts as a pseudogene. This CDR3 is built from 15 residues. Here the CDR3 reads CASSNLDRKVYEQYF. CDR3 in DNA: TGTGCCAGCAGCAACCTGGACAGGAAAGTCTACGAGCAGTACTTC.

The chain is built from TRBV7-9 and TRBJ2-5; 12 nucleotides match TRBD2. The CDR3 loop spans 17 amino acids. Trimming took 5 bases from V and 5 from J; bases not matched to a gene: 12. Germline assignment: CDR1 SEHNR and CDR2 FQNEAQ (reference sequence). The CDR3 DNA follows: TGTGCCAGCAGCCATTCTTCCCGACTAGCGGGAGTGGAGACCCAGTACTTC. This gives the protein CASSHSSRLAGVETQYF.

The V and J genes are TRBV14 and TRBJ2-7, with 8 positions matching TRBD2. J was trimmed by 2 bases and V by 4 bases; bases with no gene match: 4. CDR1 and CDR2 from the germline V gene are SGHDN and FVKESK. The CDR3 loop spans 14 amino acids. This CDR3 reads CASSLAGNPYEQYF. CDR3 bases: TGTGCCAGCAGCCTAGCGGGGAACCCCTACGAGCAGTACTTC. The whole variable domain, remainder taken from reference TRBV14 and TRBJ2-7, is EAGVTQFPSHSVIEKGQTVTLRCDPISGHDNLYWYRRVMGKEIKFLLHFVKESKQDESGMPNNRFLAERTGGTYSTLKVQPAELEDSGVYFCASSLAGNPYEQYFGPGTRLTVT.

The V and J genes are TRBV7-6 and TRBJ2-5; TRBD1 agrees at 7 bases. CDR3 length: 13 residues. After removal of 1 base from V and 7 bases from J, the junction contained 3 bases not matched to a gene. Germline-derived CDR1 and CDR2 are SGHVS and FNYEAQ. In DNA form, the CDR3 reads TGTGCCAGCAGCTTAGGGAGACAGGGGACCCAGTACTTC. As protein: CASSLGRQGTQYF.

The chain couples TRBV3-1 (or the pseudogene TRBV3-2) to TRBJ2-1; unclear D gene. The V gene lost 0 bases and the J gene lost 5 bases, with 11 bases spanning the gap. CDR1 is LGHDT, CDR2 YNNKEL, per germline (reference sequence). The CDR3 has 15 amino acids. The CDR3 loop is CASSQDSQRHNEQFF. CDR3 coding DNA: TGTGCCAGCAGCCAAGATAGCCAGCGCCACAATGAGCAGTTCTTC.

The gene calls are TRBV5-1 and TRBJ1-1; TRBD1 matches at 7 bases. Germline-derived CDR1 and CDR2 are SGHRS and YFSETQ. The CDR3 consists of 15 residues. V dropped 0 bases and J dropped 3; count of bases not matched to a gene: 5. Written as DNA, the CDR3 is TGCGCCAGCAGCTTGGCAGGACAGGACTACACTGAAGCTTTCTTT. It translates to CASSLAGQDYTEAFF. The full variable domain, with the rest looked up from reference TRBV5-1 and TRBJ1-1, is KAGVTQTPRYLIKTRGQQVTLSCSPISGHRSVSWYQQTPGQGLQFLFEYFSETQRNKGNFPGRFSGRQFSNSRSEMNVSTLELGDSALYLCASSLAGQDYTEAFFGQGTRLTVV.

The chain carries TRBV30 and TRBJ2-1; D ambiguous. This CDR3 is built from 11 residues. V lost 3 bases, J lost 3 bases, and 3 bases lay in between. Germline CDR1 reads GTSNPN; CDR2 reads SVGIG (reference sequence). The CDR3: CAWRSYNEQFF. The DNA of the CDR3 is TGTGCCTGGAGGAGCTACAATGAGCAGTTCTTC.

This clone appeared a single time. The rearrangement joins TRBV9 to TRBJ2-1; D possibly corresponds to TRBD2 (5 bases). Germline V lookup: CDR1 SGDLS, CDR2 YYNGEE. With 0 bases removed from V and 2 bases from J, the gap between germline ends came to 12 bases. The length of the CDR3 is 16 residues. The CDR3 region has the DNA TGTGCCAGCAGCGTAGGGGCGGGTGAGCCCTACAATGAGCAGTTCTTC. This gives the protein CASSVGAGEPYNEQFF.

This rearrangement joins TRBV19 to TRBJ2-5; 8 bases are a match to TRBD2. CDR3 length: 16 residues. J gave up 1 base and V 0 bases, and 4 bases lay outside the gene matches. Germline V gene data show CDR1 as LNHDA and CDR2 as SQIVND (reference sequence). This CDR3 reads CASSIEPAGVQETQYF. CDR3 nucleotide sequence: TGTGCCAGTAGTATAGAGCCAGCGGGGGTCCAAGAGACCCAGTACTTC.

The chain links TRBV5-5 to TRBJ1-4, with 7 bases matching TRBD1. CDR3 size: 15 residues. The V and J ends lost 3 bases and 5 bases, in that order; junction bases with no gene match: 7. CDR1 and CDR2 from the germline V gene are SGHKS and YYEKEE (reference sequence). The CDR3 DNA reads as TGTGCCAGCAGCTCCACCGGGACAGTAAATGAAAAACTGTTTTTT. This codes for CASSSTGTVNEKLFF.

This sequence joins TRBV7-6 and TRBJ2-7, with D unresolved. Trimming stripped 0 bases from V and 0 bases from J, with 9 bases between. Germline CDR1 is SGHVS and CDR2 is FNYEAQ. The CDR3 sequence is 15 residues long. The CDR3 bases are TGTGCCAGCAGCTTAGCTTTGACACCCTCCTACGAGCAGTACTTC. Its translation is CASSLALTPSYEQYF.

The rearrangement links TRBV5-4 to TRBJ2-7, with TRBD2 identical over 12 bases. Germline lookup yields CDR1 SGHNT and CDR2 YYREEE (reference sequence). The V gene end was trimmed by 7 bases and the J gene end by 4 bases; junction bases not matched to a gene: 9. The length of the CDR3 is 15 residues. The CDR3 is CASATWTSGIYEQYF. The CDR3 coding sequence is TGTGCCAGCGCAACCTGGACTAGCGGGATTTACGAGCAGTACTTC.

This chain joins TRBV5-1 and TRBJ1-4, with D possibly TRBD1 on 6 matching bases. Per the germline V gene, CDR1 is SGHRS and CDR2 is YFSETQ. Trimming stripped 3 bases from V and 3 bases from J, with 12 bases between. The CDR3 consists of 15 residues. CDR3 sequence reads: CASSWAGAANEKLFF. The CDR3 DNA sequence: TGCGCCAGCAGCTGGGCAGGGGCGGCTAATGAAAAACTGTTTTTT.

The chain combines TRBV25-1 with TRBJ2-7; tentatively, D is TRBD2 (7 bases). The CDR3 sequence is 14 residues long. The germline V gene encodes CDR1 MGHDK and CDR2 SYGVNS. V was clipped by 2 bases and J by 3 bases, with 11 bases between them. This chain's CDR3 is CASSETGTNYEQYF. CDR3 bases: TGTGCCAGCAGTGAAACAGGGACTAACTACGAGCAGTACTTC.

V and J are TRBV19 and TRBJ2-7, with 8 bases aligning to TRBD1. In germline, CDR1 is LNHDA, CDR2 SQIVND (reference sequence). The J segment lost 6 bases and the V segment lost 7 bases, leaving 11 bases of the junction unmatched. The CDR3 spans 14 residues. In DNA form, the CDR3 reads TGTGCCAGTAAGTTCGGGCAGGGGGCGAGCGAGCAGTACTTC. It yields the protein CASKFGQGASEQYF. Filled out from reference TRBV19 and TRBJ2-7, the complete variable domain reads DGGITQSPKYLFRKEGQNVTLSCEQNLNHDAMYWYRQDPGQGLRLIYYSQIVNDFQKGDIAEGYSVSREKKESFPLTVTSAQKNPTAFYLCASKFGQGASEQYFGPGTRLTVT.

V is TRBV7-8 and J is TRBJ2-1, with 7 bases that match TRBD2. The V gene end was trimmed by 8 bases and the J gene end by 5 bases; junction bases not matched to a gene: 15. CDR1 is SGHVS, CDR2 FQNEAQ, per germline. The CDR3 has 16 residues. The CDR3 here is CASGKQTSALNNEQFF. In DNA, the CDR3 is TGTGCCAGCGGGAAACAAACTAGCGCTCTTAACAATGAGCAGTTCTTC.

The J gene is TRBJ2-6, the V gene TRBV12-3 or TRBV12-4; D gene unclear. V was clipped by 3 bases and J by 3 bases, with 3 bases between them. This CDR3 spans 13 amino acids. The CDR3 sequence: CASSFGGANVLTF. CDR3 bases: TGTGCCAGCAGTTTCGGTGGGGCCAACGTCCTGACTTTC.

This rearrangement joins TRBV27 to TRBJ2-7, with 9 bases that match TRBD2. Germline V gene sequence: CDR1 MNHEY, CDR2 SMNVEV (reference sequence). Losses at the gene ends were 2 bases for V and 4 bases for J; bases not matched to a gene: 3. The length of the CDR3 is 14 residues. The CDR3 nucleotides are TGTGCCAGCAGTTTAGGAACTAGCGGGTACGAGCAGTACTTC. Translation: CASSLGTSGYEQYF.

The rearrangement links TRBV27 to TRBJ1-2; the match to TRBD1 covers 7 bases. CDR3 length equals 14 residues. Looked up from germline, CDR1 is MNHEY and CDR2 is SMNVEV (reference sequence). The trim removed 6 bases at V and 8 bases at J, leaving 12 bases unmatched. The CDR3 DNA reads TGTGCCAGCAGAAAAACAGGGGCTGTCAGCGGCTACACCTTC. It yields the protein CASRKTGAVSGYTF.